This T cell receptor beta chain is from a study of Tregs in tolerant kidney transplant recipients. Overall study findings and caveats: Donor-specific Treg expansion exceeded global Treg expansion in tolerant patients, suggesting antigen drive. Changing PCR primers prevented nucleotide comparison between some patients' samples.

The nonmyeloablative bone marrow transplants came from related graft donors, with transient mixed chimerism. Germline V lookup: CDR1 MNHNS, CDR2 SASEGT. V was pared by 6 bases and J by 4 bases, with 5 bases of the junction left unmatched. The CDR3 consists of 13 residues. This clone was observed once. Its antigen is unidentified. Sequencing used immunoSEQ multiplex PCR; TCRdb keeps in-frame clones, though not all of them. Among tens of thousands of clones listed, 93% were seen once. The origin of this receptor is a human patient who received a combined kidney and bone marrow transplant. Some T cells may arise from the graft donor. The chain joins TRBV6-1 to TRBJ2-7, with 8 bases matching TRBD1. Sequences were derived from CD4+ T cells from blood (PBMCs), sampled 12 months after the transplant. The CDR3, as DNA: TGTGCCAGCAGCAGGACAGGGTATTACGAGCAGTACTTC. This translates into CASSRTGYYEQYF.